This passage covers 17 T cell receptor beta chains from one sample sequenced in a study of T cells in Graves' hyperthyroidism and ophthalmopathy. The CDR3 regions of TCR beta were amplified from RNA transcripts. The HTBI primer set was used in a first-round RT-PCR of the TCR CDR3. TCRdb processed the multiplex PCR reads anew with MiXCR; each CDR3 protein has one entry. The sample yields about 500,000 distinct CDR3 sequences, around 17% seen once. Sequenced sample: blood. All receptors come from a woman between 18 and 30 years old with Graves' hyperthyroidism.

This clonotype has at least ten counts. The chain couples TRBV6-6 to TRBJ2-3, with TRBD2 identical over 9 bases. J gave up 2 bases and V 0 bases, and 6 bases lay outside the gene matches. Per germline, CDR1 MNHNY and CDR2 SVGAGI (reference sequence). The length of the CDR3 is 17 residues. In DNA form, the CDR3 reads TGTGCCAGCAGTTACTCGACGGTAGCGGGGGCCACAGATACGCAGTATTTT. Amino acid sequence: CASSYSTVAGATDTQYF.

There are a few counts of this clonotype. This sequence joins TRBV5-1 and TRBJ2-7; D is perhaps TRBD1 or TRBD2 (6 bases each). Per germline, CDR1 SGHRS and CDR2 YFSETQ. The V gene lost 1 base and the J gene lost 1 base, with 15 bases spanning the gap. The CDR3 is made up of 16 amino acids. The DNA of the CDR3 is TGCGCCAGCAGCTTGCTCTTGGGGGGCACATCCTACGAGCAGTACTTC. Translating gives CASSLLLGGTSYEQYF.

This clonotype was recorded a few times. The rearrangement uses TRBV6-2 or TRBV6-3 and TRBJ2-7; D is unresolved. CDR1 MNHEY and CDR2 SVGEGT come from the germline V gene. V was trimmed by 8 bases and J by 3 bases, leaving 14 bases between them. The CDR3 has 13 residues. CDR3 loop: CASSLLDVYEQYF. DNA for the CDR3: TGTGCCAGCTCTCTCCTTGACGTCTACGAGCAGTACTTC.

At least ten counts were recorded for this clonotype. The chain is built from TRBV7-9 and TRBJ1-2; tentatively, D is TRBD1 (5 bases). V was cut by 2 bases and J by 5 bases, with 12 bases left in between. Germline V gene sequence: CDR1 SEHNR, CDR2 FQNEAQ (reference sequence). The CDR3 length is 14 residues. The CDR3 nucleotides read TGTGCCAGCAGCTTAAGCACAGGAGTATATGGCTACACCTTC. The encoded protein is CASSLSTGVYGYTF.

The chain uses TRBV2 and TRBJ2-4; maybe TRBD2 (5 bases). Germline CDR1 reads SNHLY; CDR2 reads FYNNEI. The CDR3 loop spans 15 amino acids. V gave up 5 bases and J gave up 0 bases, with 11 bases separating them. CDR3 nucleotide sequence: TGTGCCAGCAGTCCCCGGGGTATAGCCAAAAACATTCAGTACTTC. Translating it yields CASSPRGIAKNIQYF.

The chain is built from TRBV3-1 and TRBJ2-5, with 16 bases identical to TRBD2. The V gene end was trimmed by 0 bases and the J gene end by 2 bases; junction bases not matched to a gene: 6. CDR1 LGHDT and CDR2 YNNKEL come from the germline V gene (reference sequence). The CDR3 runs to 19 residues. CDR3 loop: CASSQETPGLAGGQETQYF. DNA for the CDR3: TGTGCCAGCAGCCAAGAGACTCCGGGACTAGCGGGGGGGCAAGAGACCCAGTACTTC.

The sample holds a few counts of this clonotype. V gene TRBV20-1 combines with J gene TRBJ2-5, with D possibly being TRBD2 (5 bases). Germline V lookup: CDR1 DFQATT, CDR2 SNEGSKA (reference sequence). This CDR3 contains 13 residues. Trimming removed 2 bases at V and 3 bases at J, with 10 bases between. The CDR3 is CSARPSPEETQYF. CDR3 DNA sequence: TGCAGTGCTAGACCTAGCCCGGAAGAGACCCAGTACTTC.

This clonotype showed up many times. The chain uses TRBV20-1 and TRBJ2-1; 8 bases are a match to TRBD2. From germline, CDR1 is DFQATT and CDR2 SNEGSKA (reference sequence). This CDR3 spans 16 amino acids. With 6 bases clipped from V and 0 bases from J, the junction kept 10 bases outside the gene matches. CDR3 in amino acids: CSARAGGQSSYNEQFF. CDR3 nucleotides: TGCAGTGCCAGGGCGGGAGGCCAGAGCTCCTACAATGAGCAGTTCTTC.

Many counts were recorded for this clonotype. The chain combines TRBV6-1 with TRBJ2-2, with D perhaps TRBD1 (6 bases). The CDR3 covers 14 residues. CDR1 and CDR2 (germline): MNHNS, SASEGT. Trimming removed 6 bases at V and 5 bases at J, with 13 bases between. This chain's CDR3 is CASSAGQITGELFF. The DNA of the CDR3 is TGTGCCAGCAGCGCTGGACAGATTACCGGGGAGCTGTTTTTT.

The gene calls are TRBV9 and TRBJ1-2; D not certain. The CDR3 has 13 residues. Trimming removed 4 bases at V and 4 bases at J, with 11 bases between. The germline V gene has CDR1 SGDLS and CDR2 YYNGEE. CDR3 DNA: TGTGCCAGCAGCTACAGAGAATTCTATGGCTACACCTTC. The encoded protein is CASSYREFYGYTF.

The genes are TRBV2 and TRBJ1-6; D remains ambiguous. The V end was cut by 4 bases, the J end by 10 bases, with 20 bases between. This CDR3 is built from 16 residues. Germline lookup yields CDR1 SNHLY and CDR2 FYNNEI. CDR3 in DNA: TGTGCCAGCAGTGGACGGTTCGGCGGGCTTGGGTCACCCCTCCACTTT. Translation: CASSGRFGGLGSPLHF.

This clonotype was observed a few times. The rearrangement joins TRBV11-2 to TRBJ1-4, with D unresolved. Germline CDR1 reads SGHAT; CDR2 reads FQNNGV. CDR3 length equals 15 residues. The V end was cut by 3 bases, the J end by 8 bases, with 16 bases between. This chain's CDR3 is CASSLGSSAHEKLFF. In DNA form, the CDR3 reads TGTGCCAGCAGCTTGGGATCCAGTGCCCACGAAAAACTGTTTTTT.

Many counts were recorded for this clonotype. The V gene is TRBV7-2, the J gene TRBJ2-1; D gene ambiguous. The V and J ends lost 1 base and 6 bases respectively, with 10 bases between them. This CDR3 spans 14 amino acids. The germline gives CDR1 SGHTA, CDR2 FQGNSA. CDR3 in DNA: TGTGCCAGCAGCTTAGGCAGCAGGTTCAATGAGCAGTTCTTC. Translation: CASSLGSRFNEQFF.

This clonotype was detected ten times or more. The V and J genes are TRBV7-9 and TRBJ2-5, with D perhaps TRBD1 (6 bases). The CDR3 has 16 amino acids. The ends were cut back, 1 base at V and 3 bases at J, with 15 bases in the middle. CDR1 and CDR2 (germline): SEHNR, FQNEAQ (reference sequence). Here the CDR3 DNA reads TGTGCCAGCAGCTTAGTGTCAGGGGAAGGTAAAGAGACCCAGTACTTC. It yields the protein CASSLVSGEGKETQYF.

This chain links TRBV4-1 with TRBJ1-5, with D possibly TRBD1 on 5 matching bases. V was shortened by 1 base and J by 1 base, with 14 bases between the two germline ends. Germline V gene sequence: CDR1 MGHRA, CDR2 YSYEKL. This CDR3 has 17 amino acids. CDR3 residues: CASSQGARGTSNQPQHF. The DNA of the CDR3 is TGCGCCAGCAGCCAAGGGGCCCGAGGGACGAGCAATCAGCCCCAGCATTTT.

The sample holds many counts of this clonotype. CDR3 amino acids: CASSPNSPAYEQYF. The CDR3 DNA sequence: TGTGCCAGCAGTCCCAACAGCCCAGCCTACGAGCAGTACTTC. The rearrangement joins TRBV6-1 to TRBJ2-7; unclear D gene. CDR1 MNHNS and CDR2 SASEGT come from the germline V gene. The CDR3 sequence is 14 residues long. Trimming left V 5 bases short and J 2 bases short, with 13 bases between.

This clonotype was observed many times. The chain links TRBV11-3 to TRBJ2-3; 16 positions agree with TRBD2. V was clipped by 4 bases and J by 4 bases; unmatched bases: 5. The CDR3 is 17 amino acids. Germline V gene lookup returns CDR1 SGHNT and CDR2 YENEEA. The CDR3 is CASSSPGTSGGADTQYF. CDR3 DNA sequence: TGTGCCAGCAGCTCCCCGGGGACTAGCGGGGGGGCAGATACGCAGTATTTT.